A selection of T cell receptor beta chains follows, all from one sample in a study of T cells in Graves' hyperthyroidism and ophthalmopathy. Each CDR3 protein gets one entry after TCRdb re-called the multiplex PCR reads with MiXCR. Of some 490,000 distinct CDR3 sequences in the sample, around a fifth are singletons; the top ten hold roughly 49%. Sequencing was done on a sample of blood. The receptors come from a woman aged 70-85 years with Graves' ophthalmopathy. CDR3s include the opening cysteine and the closing phenylalanine or tryptophan. The D gene is left open where the match is weak. Clone size is shown for a subset of rows, as once, few, many or a class of expanded clone.

J,size,D,V,DNA,CDR3
TRBJ2-6,-,-,TRBV27,TGTGCCAGCAGGGGGAACCTTGGGGGGGCCAACGTCCTGACTTTC,CASRGNLGGANVLTF
TRBJ1-2,few,-,TRBV2,TGTGCCAGCCGCGGGGGTCCCTCATACTATGGCTACACCTTC,CASRGGPSYYGYTF
TRBJ1-5,few,-,TRBV10-3,TGTGCCTCGCAACAGGGAATAGTGCAGCCCCAGCATTTT,CASQQGIVQPQHF
TRBJ1-4,-,-,TRBV19,TGTGCCAGTAGCTCCTGGGAGGGGGAGAATGAAAAACTGTTTTTT,CASSSWEGENEKLFF
TRBJ1-1,few,-,TRBV6-6,TGTGCCAGCAGTTACTCCAGTGTGGGGGCAGCTTTCTTT,CASSYSSVGAAFF
TRBJ1-1,many,-,TRBV29-1,TGCAGCGTTGGGCTCCCGAACACTGAAGCTTTCTTT,CSVGLPNTEAFF
TRBJ2-3,few,TRBD1,TRBV12-3/TRBV12-4,TGTGCCAGCGGGCGGGACAGGGGAACAGATACGCAGTATTTT,CASGRDRGTDTQYF
TRBJ2-7,few,-,TRBV3-1,TGTGCCAGCAGCCCTACTAGCTCGAGTCGACAGCAGTACTTC,CASSPTSSSRQQYF
TRBJ1-2,-,-,TRBV2,TGTGCCAGCAGCGGGTTGCAGGGCAACTATGGCTACACCTTC,CASSGLQGNYGYTF
TRBJ1-4,-,-,TRBV15,TGTGCCACCAGCTCCCTCGGGCGGACCGGTAATGAAAAACTGCTTTTT,CATSSLGRTGNEKLLF
TRBJ1-5,-,-,TRBV12-3/TRBV12-4,TGTGCCAGCAGTTCCGGAACGCCCCAGCATTTT,CASSSGTPQHF
TRBJ1-6,few,TRBD1,TRBV3-1,TGTGCCAGCAGCCAAGAAGGGGGCTGGTTTGAGGCCCTCCACTTT,CASSQEGGWFEALHF